The 13 T cell receptor beta chains in this list originate from one sample, sequenced in a study of T cell responses to AZD1222 COVID-19 vaccine. Generated by immunoSEQ multiplex PCR, the TCRdb table keeps only in-frame clones and is missing some. The table has 120,000 to 150,000 clones, approximately 90% seen once. The starting material was peripheral blood, obtained on day 0 of AZD1222 vaccination. The receptors derive from an adult in good health.

This sequence joins TRBV27 and TRBJ2-7, with a tentative D call TRBD2 (6 bases). CDR3 length: 15 residues. Germline V gene sequence: CDR1 MNHEY, CDR2 SMNVEV (reference sequence). V shed 6 bases and J shed 3 bases, with 18 bases lying between them. The CDR3 DNA is TGTGCCAGCAGGGACTGGAGGGAATCCTACTACGAGCAGTACTTC. Translated: CASRDWRESYYEQYF.

This chain uses TRBV7-9 with TRBJ2-1, with D perhaps TRBD2 (5 bases). The CDR3 sequence is 16 residues long. V lost 6 bases and J 0 bases, leaving 15 bases between the germline ends. Per the germline V gene, CDR1 is SEHNR and CDR2 is FQNEAQ (reference sequence). This CDR3 is CASSPDSWISYNEQFF. The CDR3 nucleotides are TGTGCCAGCAGTCCGGACTCCTGGATCTCCTACAATGAGCAGTTCTTC.

The rearrangement uses TRBV27 and TRBJ2-2; D call uncertain. Looked up from germline, CDR1 is MNHEY and CDR2 is SMNVEV (reference sequence). The CDR3 contains 14 residues. Trimming cost V 6 bases and J 1 base, with 9 bases left between them. The CDR3 DNA reads as TGTGCCAGCAGGCGTAGGGAGAACACCGGGGAGCTGTTTTTT. Translated, it gives CASRRRENTGELFF.

The J gene is TRBJ1-1, the V gene TRBV19; 7 nucleotides align to TRBD1. V gave up 8 bases and J gave up 0 bases; unmatched junction bases: 9. The CDR3 has 15 amino acids. Germline CDR1 is LNHDA and CDR2 is SQIVND (reference sequence). This chain's CDR3 is CASSGQAGMNTEAFF. The DNA of the CDR3 is TGTGCCAGTTCCGGACAGGCGGGCATGAACACTGAAGCTTTCTTT.

The rearrangement joins TRBV7-8 to TRBJ2-5; D is perhaps TRBD2 (5 bases). Trimming removed 6 bases from V and 2 bases from J, with 13 bases in between. Germline CDR1 and CDR2: SGHVS and FQNEAQ. The CDR3 contains 14 residues. The CDR3 protein is CASRPQRTQETQYF. The DNA for the CDR3 is TGTGCCAGCAGGCCTCAGCGGACGCAAGAGACCCAGTACTTC.

This chain connects TRBV6-5 to TRBJ1-1; D is undetermined. The CDR3 runs 15 residues. V lost 6 bases and J lost 1, with 15 bases in between. CDR1 MNHEY and CDR2 SVGAGI come from the germline V gene. CDR3 sequence reads: CASSPRTGKNTEAFF. CDR3 coding DNA: TGTGCCAGCAGCCCAAGGACGGGAAAGAACACTGAAGCTTTCTTT.

The chain couples TRBV18 to TRBJ2-6; D ambiguous. Trimming took 1 base from V and 3 from J, leaving 10 bases between them. Per the germline V gene, CDR1 is KGHSH and CDR2 is LQKENI. CDR3 length: 16 amino acids. The DNA of the CDR3 is TGTGCCAGCTCACCACTGGGCAAACTTGGGGCCAACGTCCTGACTTTC. Residues: CASSPLGKLGANVLTF.

This chain links TRBV19 with TRBJ2-3; 9 bases agree with TRBD2. The germline gives CDR1 LNHDA, CDR2 SQIVND (reference sequence). The CDR3 has 15 amino acids. The V and J ends lost 5 bases and 1 base, in that order; junction bases with no gene match: 4. The CDR3, as DNA: TGTGCCAGTAGTTCTAGCGGGGCCCGCACAGATACGCAGTATTTT. Its translation: CASSSSGARTDTQYF.

CDR3 amino acids: CASSLEDTGYNEQFF. The CDR3 bases are TGTGCCAGCAGCTTAGAAGATACTGGCTACAATGAGCAGTTCTTC. This chain joins TRBV7-2 and TRBJ2-1; D is unresolved. CDR3 length: 15 amino acids. The V and J ends lost 1 base and 3 bases respectively, with 10 bases between them. The germline V gene has CDR1 SGHTA and CDR2 FQGNSA.

The chain couples TRBV6-5 to TRBJ1-4; the match to TRBD1 covers 8 bases. V dropped 5 bases and J dropped 6; count of bases not matched to a gene: 8. CDR3 length: 15 amino acids. The germline V gene encodes CDR1 MNHEY and CDR2 SVGAGI. CDR3 sequence: CASSPSTGEDEKLFF. CDR3 DNA sequence: TGTGCCAGCAGTCCCTCGACAGGGGAGGATGAAAAACTGTTTTTT.

The CDR3 sequence is CASRVLDRGYGYTF. DNA for the CDR3: TGTGCCAGCAGGGTCCTCGACAGGGGCTATGGCTACACCTTC. The V call is TRBV6-5, the J call TRBJ1-2; the match to TRBD1 covers 8 bases. J lost 4 bases, V lost 6 bases, and 7 bases had no gene match. Germline CDR1 and CDR2: MNHEY and SVGAGI. The length of the CDR3 is 14 residues.

This chain joins TRBV4-3 and TRBJ1-1, with D perhaps matching TRBD1 (5 bases). Germline V gene sequence: CDR1 LGHNA, CDR2 YSLEER. This CDR3 comprises 14 residues. V was clipped by 1 base and J by 4 bases, with 10 bases between them. DNA of the CDR3: TGCGCCAGCAGCCAAGGATGGAGGGGCACTGAAGCTTTCTTT. Translation gives CASSQGWRGTEAFF.

This sequence joins TRBV11-3 and TRBJ2-2; D remains unclear. Germline lookup yields CDR1 SGHNT and CDR2 YENEEA. CDR3 size: 15 residues. Trimming pared 1 base from V and 0 bases from J, leaving 6 bases between. As DNA, the CDR3 is TGTGCCAGCAGCTTAGGAGGACCGAACACCGGGGAGCTGTTTTTT. Residues: CASSLGGPNTGELFF.